This T cell receptor beta chain was documented in a study of T-cell memory formation after mild COVID-19. Only a few counts were recorded for this clonotype. The antigen is not known. This CDR3 comprises 14 residues. Germline CDR1 and CDR2: LGHDT and YNNKEL (reference sequence). With V trimmed by 7 bases and J by 2 bases, 6 bases remained unmatched. TCRdb processed the 5' RACE reads anew with MiXCR; each CDR3 protein has one entry. The repertoire consists of some 270,000 distinct CDR3 sequences, with roughly 15% occurring once and the leading ten covering about 2%. Study-wide findings and caveats: Clones contracting over day 15 to 85 were CD4/CD8 balanced, with later expanders leaning CD4+.

The chain carries TRBV3-1 and TRBJ2-7; TRBD1 matches at 9 bases. The source is an adult woman who had mild COVID-19 (a few samples of this study predate the infection). Cell type and time point are not known. The sample comprised PBMCs or a T cell subset sorted from them (not recorded which). In DNA form, the CDR3 reads TGTGCCAGCAACCCGACAGGGGGACCCTACGAGCAGTACTTC. This gives the protein CASNPTGGPYEQYF.